The 7 T cell receptor beta chains below come from one sample, sequenced in a study of blood T cells in healthy people across ages. Sample-barcoded 5' priming and a J-beta primer mix drove a second PCR of 7 to 11 cycles. TCRdb reprocessed the 5' RACE reads via MiXCR and lists one record per CDR3 protein. The sample comprises 850,000 to 1,000,000 distinct CDR3 sequences, roughly 51% of which are singletons, and about a fifth rests with the top ten. Sequenced material: blood. Receptor source: a woman in her sixties in good health.

The chain has TRBV12-3 or TRBV12-4 and TRBJ2-3; D gene ambiguous. This CDR3 has 13 amino acids. Trimming took 6 bases from V and 3 from J, leaving 10 bases between them. Here the CDR3 DNA reads TGTGCCAGCAGGGTTGCGGCGACAGATACGCAGTATTTT. Its translation is CASRVAATDTQYF.

This clonotype was observed a few times. The gene calls are TRBV21-1 and TRBJ1-1; the table calls TRBD1, which could not be checked here. TRBV21-1 is a documented pseudogene. The CDR3 has 13 amino acids. In nucleotides, the CDR3 is TGTGCCAATCTGGGTGCGCGCGACACTGAAGCTTTCTTT. Amino acids: CANLGARDTEAFF.

The rearrangement joins TRBV15 to TRBJ2-1, with a possible D match to TRBD2 (5 bases). This CDR3 has 12 amino acids. The V and J ends lost 0 bases and 13 bases respectively, with 10 bases between them. Germline V CDR1 and CDR2: LNHNV, YYDKDF (reference sequence). The CDR3 sequence: CATSRDRGNQFF. The DNA for the CDR3 is TGTGCCACCAGCAGAGATCGGGGTAATCAGTTCTTC.

This chain uses TRBV4-1 with TRBJ2-3; 8 nucleotides agree with TRBD2. This CDR3 spans 16 amino acids. CDR1 and CDR2 from the germline V gene are MGHRA and YSYEKL. The ends lost 1 base at V and 2 bases at J; junction bases unmatched: 5. The CDR3 DNA reads as TGCGCCAGCAGCCAAGCCAGCGGGAGTTACACAGATACGCAGTATTTT. It encodes CASSQASGSYTDTQYF.

The chain carries TRBV11-2 and TRBJ2-3, with 10 nucleotides matching TRBD2. Germline V gene sequence: CDR1 SGHAT, CDR2 FQNNGV. Trimming at V came to 6 bases and at J to 6 bases, leaving 18 bases not matched to a gene. The CDR3 contains 18 residues. CDR3 in DNA: TGTGCCAGCAGGGGGAACAAAAGACTAGCGGGTGGTGGGGATACGCAGTATTTT. Translating gives CASRGNKRLAGGGDTQYF. The entire variable domain, with the rest obtained from reference TRBV11-2 and TRBJ2-3, is as follows: EAGVAQSPRYKIIEKRQSVAFWCNPISGHATLYWYQQILGQGPKLLIQFQNNGVVDDSQLPKDRFSAERLKGVDSTLKIQPAKLEDSAVYLCASRGNKRLAGGGDTQYFGPGTRLTVL.

This rearrangement joins TRBV20-1 to TRBJ1-4, with 9 bases that match TRBD1. Trimming removed 1 base from V and 0 bases from J; junction bases left unmatched: 9. CDR3 length: 18 amino acids. Germline values: CDR1 DFQATT, CDR2 SNEGSKA (reference sequence). The chain's CDR3 is CSARVGQGKGPTNEKLFF. Written as DNA, the CDR3 is TGCAGTGCTAGAGTCGGACAGGGGAAGGGCCCAACTAATGAAAAACTGTTTTTT.

V usage is TRBV27 and J usage is TRBJ2-7; D possibly matches TRBD1 or TRBD2 (7 bases each). The CDR3 totals 20 residues. The V and J ends lost 3 bases and 3 bases respectively, with 30 bases between them. Germline V gene lookup returns CDR1 MNHEY and CDR2 SMNVEV (reference sequence). The CDR3 DNA reads TGTGCCAGCAGTTTCAAGACCCCGGGACAGCTAAGGGAGGGGTACTACGAGCAGTACTTC. This encodes CASSFKTPGQLREGYYEQYF.